Presented here are 15 T cell receptor beta chains from one specimen sequenced in a study of siplizumab effects on memory and regulatory T cells. Some clones are missing from TCRdb's copy, which holds only in-frame ones; the method was immunoSEQ multiplex PCR. The sample includes nearly 85,000 clones, approximately 95% of them seen just once. Sequencing was performed on CD8+ T cells sorted from blood. All receptors derive from a human donor in good health.

The rearrangement uses TRBV13 and TRBJ2-3; D is perhaps TRBD2 (5 bases). Looked up from germline, CDR1 is PRHDT and CDR2 is FYEKMQ (reference sequence). The length of the CDR3 is 15 residues. The germline V and J ends were trimmed by 6 bases and 1 base, with 14 bases remaining between them. The CDR3 DNA reads as TGTGCCAGCAGTCATATGCGGGTTCGCACAGATACGCAGTATTTT. Its translation: CASSHMRVRTDTQYF.

This chain links TRBV21-1 with TRBJ2-7; whether TRBD1, the table's D call, matches the DNA was not checked. TRBV21-1 is marked as a pseudogene. CDR3 length equals 16 residues. The CDR3 DNA follows: TGTGCCACCGATTCCCCGGATCCGGGACACCTCTACGAGCAGTACTTC. It specifies CATDSPDPGHLYEQYF.

The chain employs TRBV28 and TRBJ2-5; 9 bases are a match to TRBD2. The V gene end was trimmed by 5 bases and the J gene end by 2 bases; junction bases not matched to a gene: 6. Germline loops: CDR1 MDHEN, CDR2 SYDVKM. The CDR3 contains 15 residues. CDR3 bases: TGTGCCAGCAGTGTCCGGACTAGCGAGCAAGAGACCCAGTACTTC. Protein product: CASSVRTSEQETQYF.

This clone was observed a single time. J is TRBJ2-7 and V is TRBV7-8; D gene uncertain. This CDR3 is 12 amino acids long. The V and J ends lost 5 bases and 0 bases respectively, with 5 bases between them. Germline values: CDR1 SGHVS, CDR2 FQNEAQ. CDR3 sequence reads: CASSPTSYEQYF. The CDR3 DNA reads TGTGCCAGCAGCCCGACCTCCTACGAGCAGTACTTC.

The chain has TRBV6-5 and TRBJ2-1; weak D call: TRBD2 (5 bases). The CDR3 consists of 16 residues. Germline-derived CDR1 and CDR2 are MNHEY and SVGAGI. The V end was cut by 0 bases, the J end by 0 bases, with 9 bases between. CDR3 protein: CASSYSERTSYNEQFF. Here the CDR3 DNA reads TGTGCCAGCAGTTACTCGGAGCGGACCTCCTACAATGAGCAGTTCTTC.

This chain links TRBV19 with TRBJ1-1; D is perhaps TRBD1 (5 bases). Between the trimmed V and J ends, which lost 7 bases and 1 base, there was a span of 13 bases. Germline values: CDR1 LNHDA, CDR2 SQIVND (reference sequence). This CDR3 has 14 amino acids. For the CDR3, the DNA is TGTGCCAGTATCCCTGCGGGGGGGAACACTGAAGCTTTCTTT. Its protein is CASIPAGGNTEAFF.

The CDR3 sequence is CASSVEHNSYNEQFF. The CDR3 nucleotides are TGTGCCAGCAGCGTAGAACACAACTCCTACAATGAGCAGTTCTTC. This sequence joins TRBV9 and TRBJ2-1; no reliable D call. The length of the CDR3 is 15 residues. Germline V gives CDR1 SGDLS, CDR2 YYNGEE. Trimming cost V 0 bases and J 0 bases, with 7 bases left between them.

In DNA, the CDR3 is TGTGCCAGCAGTCGGACAGACCCGGGACTAGAGGCCTCCTACAATGAGCAGTTCTTC. Protein: CASSRTDPGLEASYNEQFF. The rearrangement joins TRBV27 to TRBJ2-1; 8 positions agree with TRBD2. J gave up 0 bases and V 5 bases, and 15 bases lay outside the gene matches. The CDR3 totals 19 residues. Germline CDR1 and CDR2: MNHEY and SMNVEV (reference sequence).

This clone was seen a single time. The chain combines TRBV13 with TRBJ2-2, with D uncertain. CDR1 PRHDT and CDR2 FYEKMQ come from the germline V gene (reference sequence). Trimming shortened V by 5 bases and J by 4 bases, and 5 bases separated the two germline ends. The CDR3 is made up of 12 amino acids. The chain's CDR3 is CASSLTTGELFF. The CDR3 nucleotides read TGTGCCAGCAGCCTAACCACCGGGGAGCTGTTTTTT.

This rearrangement joins TRBV2 to TRBJ1-2; D gene ambiguous. V gave up 3 bases and J gave up 8 bases, with 22 bases separating them. In germline, CDR1 is SNHLY, CDR2 FYNNEI. This CDR3 contains 16 residues. The CDR3 loop reads CASSDNRERGAGGYTF. CDR3 coding DNA: TGTGCCAGCAGTGACAACCGGGAACGAGGCGCGGGGGGCTACACCTTC.

The rearrangement uses TRBV7-9 and TRBJ2-3, with D perhaps matching TRBD1 (5 bases). V was shortened by 3 bases and J by 4 bases, with 11 bases between the two germline ends. This CDR3 contains 14 residues. Looked up from germline, CDR1 is SEHNR and CDR2 is FQNEAQ (reference sequence). This CDR3 reads CASSLRQGSDTQYF. The DNA of the CDR3 is TGTGCCAGCAGCTTGAGGCAGGGTTCAGATACGCAGTATTTT. The full variable domain, its missing parts supplied by reference TRBV7-9 and TRBJ2-3, is DTGVSQNPRHKITKRGQNVTFRCDPISEHNRLYWYRQTLGQGPEFLTYFQNEAQLEKSRLLSDRFSAERPKGSFSTLEIQRTEQGDSAMYLCASSLRQGSDTQYFGPGTRLTVL.

This chain joins TRBV6-5 and TRBJ2-1, with 10 bases that match TRBD2. The J segment lost 4 bases and the V segment lost 5 bases, leaving 5 bases of the junction unmatched. CDR1 and CDR2 from the germline V gene are MNHEY and SVGAGI. The CDR3 length is 15 residues. The CDR3 nucleotides read TGTGCCAGCAGTACCGGGACTAGCGTGTACAATGAGCAGTTCTTC. Translation gives CASSTGTSVYNEQFF.

Here the CDR3 reads CASSYLAGGFTDTQYF. The DNA for the CDR3 is TGTGCCAGCAGTTATCTAGCGGGAGGTTTCACAGATACGCAGTATTTT. The chain employs TRBV27 and TRBJ2-3; TRBD2 matches 11 bases. CDR1 is MNHEY, CDR2 SMNVEV, per germline (reference sequence). CDR3 size: 16 residues. V lost 4 bases to trimming and J lost 2 bases; unmatched junction nucleotides: 5.

This sequence joins TRBV19 and TRBJ2-1, with 7 bases aligning to TRBD2. The CDR3 covers 13 residues. Trimming cost V 8 bases and J 5 bases; bases outside gene matches: 6. CDR1 is LNHDA, CDR2 SQIVND, per germline (reference sequence). The CDR3 nucleotides read TGTGCCAGTTCTAGCGGATTAAACAATGAGCAGTTCTTC. Translating gives CASSSGLNNEQFF. The full variable domain, completed using reference TRBV19 and TRBJ2-1, is DGGITQSPKYLFRKEGQNVTLSCEQNLNHDAMYWYRQDPGQGLRLIYYSQIVNDFQKGDIAEGYSVSREKKESFPLTVTSAQKNPTAFYLCASSSGLNNEQFFGPGTRLTVL.

This rearrangement joins TRBV7-6 to TRBJ2-7, with D uncertain. Germline values: CDR1 SGHVS, CDR2 FNYEAQ. The CDR3 length is 13 residues. V lost 6 bases and J 0 bases, leaving 9 bases between the germline ends. The CDR3 reads CASSLGVSYEQYF. In DNA form, the CDR3 reads TGTGCCAGCAGTCTTGGGGTCTCCTACGAGCAGTACTTC.